This TCR beta chain originates from a study of blood T cell repertoires in COVID-19. Across the study: T cells, B-cell-depleted T cells, or PBMCs provided the cDNA or gDNA that served as material.

TCRdb's copy holds only in-frame clones and misses some; the assay was immunoSEQ multiplex PCR. The sample shows about 330,000 clones, 92% of them seen only once. The sample taken for sequencing was PBMCs or T cells enriched from blood (not recorded which). The source of this sequence is a woman aged 25-40 years who had recovered from COVID-19.

The CDR3: CASSLAGSYIQYF. The CDR3 DNA reads TGTGCCAGCAGCTTAGCAGGGTCATACATTCAGTACTTC. The chain carries TRBV11-2 and TRBJ2-4, with D maybe TRBD1 (5 bases). The CDR3 covers 13 residues. From germline, CDR1 is SGHAT and CDR2 FQNNGV. Trimming left V 1 base short and J 8 bases short, with 9 bases between.